A single sample gave rise to the 13 T cell receptor beta chains below, sequenced in a study of T cells in localized non-small cell lung cancer. The data were produced by immunoSEQ multiplex PCR, yet TCRdb's version contains in-frame clones alone and is incomplete. The table records about a thousand clones, 20% to 25% of them present only once. The material sequenced was normal lung tissue next to the tumor, taken before any cancer treatment. Receptors originate from a woman aged 35 to 70 with stage III lung adenocarcinoma.

This clone was observed a handful of times. J is TRBJ2-7 and V is TRBV6-8; 7 bases are shared with TRBD2. The CDR3 contains 15 residues. V shed 2 bases and J 3 bases; nucleotides not matched to a gene: 7. CDR1 MNHGY and CDR2 SAAAGT come from the germline V gene. The CDR3 nucleotides read TGTGCCAGCAGTTACGGGGGGGAAGGACTCTACGAGCAGTACTTC. As protein: CASSYGGEGLYEQYF.

This chain links TRBV5-1 with TRBJ2-7; 9 bases line up with TRBD1. This CDR3 contains 14 residues. Germline CDR1 and CDR2: SGHRS and YFSETQ. Germline trimming cut 4 bases from V and 4 bases from J; bases unmatched to any gene: 6. The CDR3: CASSRTGDRYEQYF. The CDR3 region has the DNA TGCGCCAGCAGCCGGACAGGGGACAGGTACGAGCAGTACTTC.

The CDR3: CASSEGSGRYGETQYF. The CDR3 DNA reads as TGCGCCAGCAGTGAGGGGAGCGGGAGGTATGGGGAGACCCAGTACTTC. The chain recombines TRBV10-2 with TRBJ2-5, with 9 bases aligning to TRBD2. The CDR3 contains 16 residues. The J segment lost 5 bases and the V segment lost 2 bases, leaving 9 bases of the junction unmatched. Germline CDR1 WSHSY, CDR2 SAAADI.

The chain couples TRBV28 to TRBJ1-1; D is undetermined. Germline V gives CDR1 MDHEN, CDR2 SYDVKM. CDR3 length: 17 amino acids. The ends were cut back, 6 bases at V and 1 base at J, with 21 bases in the middle. The CDR3 loop is CASRPPGRIPGNTEAFF. The DNA of the CDR3 is TGTGCCAGCAGGCCCCCGGGCCGAATACCGGGGAACACTGAAGCTTTCTTT.

The sample holds a few counts of this clone. V and J are TRBV11-3 and TRBJ2-5; 12 bases align to TRBD1. The V and J ends lost 2 bases and 6 bases, in that order; junction bases with no gene match: 4. The CDR3 contains 15 residues. In germline, CDR1 is SGHNT, CDR2 YENEEA. The CDR3, as DNA: TGTGCCAGCAGCTTACCGGGACAGGGGGCCAAGACCCAGTACTTC. The encoded protein is CASSLPGQGAKTQYF.

The chain uses TRBV29-1 and TRBJ2-5, with 9 bases identical to TRBD1. Germline V gene sequence: CDR1 SQVTM, CDR2 ANQGSEA. V was clipped by 3 bases and J by 6 bases; unmatched bases: 2. This CDR3 is 12 amino acids long. The CDR3 bases are TGCAGCGTTGAGACAGGGGGAAAGACCCAGTACTTC. It encodes CSVETGGKTQYF.

The chain joins TRBV11-1 to TRBJ2-2; D is ambiguous. CDR1 and CDR2 (germline): SGHAT, FQDESV (reference sequence). The CDR3 is made up of 14 amino acids. V was clipped by 2 bases and J by 1 base, with 5 bases between them. The CDR3 loop is CASSLYWNTGELFF. DNA of the CDR3: TGTGCCAGCAGCTTATATTGGAACACCGGGGAGCTGTTTTTT.

The chain is built from TRBV18 and TRBJ1-5; D is uncertain. V was shortened by 6 bases and J by 2 bases, with 8 bases between the two germline ends. CDR1 and CDR2 (germline): KGHSH, LQKENI. The CDR3 loop spans 13 amino acids. Here the CDR3 reads CASSARGNQPQHF. DNA for the CDR3: TGTGCCAGCTCCGCCCGTGGCAATCAGCCCCAGCATTTT.

This clone was detected only a few times. The gene calls are TRBV11-3 and TRBJ2-1; a weak D match, TRBD1 (6 bases). Per germline, CDR1 SGHNT and CDR2 YENEEA. This CDR3 contains 15 residues. V dropped 5 bases and J dropped 4 bases, with 15 bases sitting between them. CDR3 region: CASSPRTAAYNEQFF. The CDR3 coding sequence is TGTGCCAGCAGCCCGAGGACAGCAGCATACAATGAGCAGTTCTTC.

This clone appeared a few times. The chain carries TRBV11-3 and TRBJ2-1, with TRBD2 identical over 13 bases. Germline CDR1 and CDR2: SGHNT and YENEEA. The CDR3 covers 16 residues. Germline trimming cut 8 bases from V and 6 bases from J; bases unmatched to any gene: 10. The CDR3 loop reads CASGGTSGIVINEQFF. In DNA form, the CDR3 reads TGTGCCAGCGGGGGGACTAGCGGGATAGTAATCAATGAGCAGTTCTTC.

The chain uses TRBV14 and TRBJ1-1; possible D gene TRBD1, 6 bases. The germline V and J ends were trimmed by 4 bases and 0 bases, with 9 bases remaining between them. Germline V gives CDR1 SGHDN, CDR2 FVKESK. CDR3 length equals 14 residues. The CDR3 here is CASSRQVMNTEAFF. CDR3 sequence (DNA): TGTGCCAGCAGCCGACAGGTCATGAACACTGAAGCTTTCTTT.

The chain couples TRBV9 to TRBJ1-6; no firm D call. Trimming pared 4 bases from V and 0 bases from J, leaving 8 bases between. From germline, CDR1 is SGDLS and CDR2 YYNGEE. This CDR3 has 15 amino acids. Here the CDR3 DNA reads TGTGCCAGCAGCCCTGGGATCTCCTATAATTCACCCCTCCACTTT. Protein sequence: CASSPGISYNSPLHF.

V usage is TRBV9 and J usage is TRBJ1-6; the match to TRBD1 covers 9 bases. With V trimmed by 5 bases and J by 7 bases, 13 bases remained unmatched. Per the germline V gene, CDR1 is SGDLS and CDR2 is YYNGEE. The CDR3 is 17 residues long. The CDR3 sequence: CASSERTGTGNNSPLHF. CDR3 DNA sequence: TGTGCCAGCAGTGAAAGAACGGGGACAGGGAACAATTCACCCCTCCACTTT.